A selection of T cell receptor beta chains follows, all from one sample in a study of Graves' ophthalmopathy and Graves' hyperthyroidism. TCRdb reanalysed the multiplex PCR reads using MiXCR and keeps one entry per CDR3 protein. Here the sample spans about 660,000 distinct CDR3 sequences, approximately 39% being singletons. The sequencing sample was made of peripheral blood. These receptors were taken from an adult man with Graves' ophthalmopathy. CDR3s include the opening cysteine and the closing phenylalanine or tryptophan. The size entry is marked missing in some rows and otherwise reads once, few, many or a size class.

many	TRBV9	TRBJ1-2	CASSATTNYGYTF
many	TRBV5-1	TRBJ1-3	CASSIDRVDTIYF
NA	TRBV6-5	TRBJ1-5	CASSTPGSGRDNQPQHF
many	TRBV7-3	TRBJ2-2	CASGSQGATGELFF
NA	TRBV9	TRBJ2-2	CASSPKWRGRGTGELFF
many	TRBV5-1	TRBJ2-5	CASSLGGTEETQYF
NA	TRBV19	TRBJ1-5	CASSRSDQETQHF
many	TRBV29-1	TRBJ2-2	CSGAGTEGIDTGELFF
NA	TRBV5-1	TRBJ1-5	CASSLALDDQPQHF
few	TRBV11-2	TRBJ2-6	CASSADRPRGANVLTF
NA	TRBV25-1	TRBJ1-4	CASSPEFATNEKLFF
many	TRBV10-3	TRBJ2-5	CATRRGQETQYF
NA	TRBV25-1	TRBJ1-2	CASSQPKTGSGYTF
many	TRBV7-2	TRBJ1-3	CTSSLAHRVTGNTIYF
NA	TRBV10-3	TRBJ2-3	CAISSGQGAVMDTQYF
many	TRBV19	TRBJ1-5	CASSTRTGYYQPQHF
few	TRBV6-5	TRBJ2-7	CASSYGTFTYEQYF
NA	TRBV2	TRBJ1-4	CASTLAGGAGEKLFF
NA	TRBV12-3/TRBV12-4	TRBJ1-1	CASSLTGGPEAFF
NA	TRBV7-9	TRBJ2-7	CASSLPTGTSYEQYF
NA	TRBV10-3	TRBJ1-1	CAISVDRVNTEAFF
many	TRBV24-1	TRBJ1-2	CATSVGGNYGYTF
many	TRBV19	TRBJ2-2	CASSRAQGQAFTGELFF
few	TRBV29-1	TRBJ2-3	CSVTGTSGASTDTQYF
NA	TRBV19	TRBJ2-2	CASQRQGEDTGELFF
NA	TRBV20-1	TRBJ1-1	CSARVSGTDAFF
NA	TRBV12-3/TRBV12-4	TRBJ2-5	CASSLEGWETQYF
once	TRBV29-1	TRBJ1-2	CSQEGSSSGYTF
many	TRBV6-7	TRBJ1-5	CASRSGVHQPQHF
NA	TRBV29-1	TRBJ2-2	CSGVGGTDTGELFF
NA	TRBV10-3	TRBJ2-7	CAIRQGAANYEQYF
many	TRBV12-3/TRBV12-4	TRBJ2-6	CASSLLLAGAGGANVLTF
many	TRBV2	TRBJ1-1	CASSERQAEAFF
many	TRBV14	TRBJ1-2	CASSQGGQEYGYTF
NA	TRBV19	TRBJ1-2	CASSKRLEGQLYGYTF